This T cell receptor (beta chain) was profiled in a study of cytomegalovirus exposure and HLA in healthy donors. At the level of the study: From donors who were HLA-typed, an early data release held 80 million to 85 million unique TCRs. Broader study findings: In a later analysis, most CMV-associated TCR beta chains appeared HLA-restricted. The authors excluded some V segments, including TRBV6-2 and TRBV6-3, as indistinguishable. Most observed TCR sequences were rare, whereas some public TCRs were detected in many donors.

Amplification used 60 Vbeta primers and 13 Jbeta primers. TCRdb's copy holds only in-frame clones and misses some; the assay was immunoSEQ multiplex PCR. The sample comprises under 200,000 clones, about four fifths of which are singletons, and about 4.8% rests with the top ten. On this clone itself: Its matching antigen is unknown.

V was pared by 1 base and J by 7 bases, with 3 bases of the junction left unmatched. The germline V gene encodes CDR1 SEHNR and CDR2 FQNEAQ (reference sequence). This CDR3 is built from 14 residues. The sequence came from a man aged 30 to 45 in good health and CMV-seronegative. The chain couples TRBV7-9 to TRBJ1-1; TRBD1 matches at 10 bases. The sequenced sample was PBMCs. The CDR3 DNA reads as TGTGCCAGCAGCTTAGGACAGGGGGCATTTGAAGCTTTCTTT. Encoded protein: CASSLGQGAFEAFF.